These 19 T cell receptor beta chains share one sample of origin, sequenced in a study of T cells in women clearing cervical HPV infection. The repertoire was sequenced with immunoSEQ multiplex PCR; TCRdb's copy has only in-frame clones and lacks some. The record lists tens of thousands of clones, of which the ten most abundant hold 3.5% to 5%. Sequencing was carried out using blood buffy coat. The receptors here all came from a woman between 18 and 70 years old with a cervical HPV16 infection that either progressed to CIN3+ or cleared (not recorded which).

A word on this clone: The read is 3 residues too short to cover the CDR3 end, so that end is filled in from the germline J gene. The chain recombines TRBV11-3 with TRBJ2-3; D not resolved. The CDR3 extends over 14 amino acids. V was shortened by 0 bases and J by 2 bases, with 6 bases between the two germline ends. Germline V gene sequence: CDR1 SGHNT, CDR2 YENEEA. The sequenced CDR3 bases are TGTGCCAGCAGCTTAGAGACTGTCACAGATACG. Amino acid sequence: CASSLETVTDT. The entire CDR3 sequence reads CASSLETVTDTQYF.

The CDR3 here is CASTIGRLAGGRKETQYF. CDR3 bases read: TGTGCCAGTACCATAGGGAGGCTAGCGGGGGGAAGGAAAGAGACC. The rearrangement uses TRBV19 and TRBJ2-5; 11 positions match TRBD2. The read is 3 residues too short to cover the CDR3 end, so that end is filled in from the germline J gene. With 7 bases clipped from V and 3 bases from J, the junction kept 16 bases outside the gene matches. The length of the CDR3 is 18 residues. Per germline, CDR1 LNHDA and CDR2 SQIVND (reference sequence).

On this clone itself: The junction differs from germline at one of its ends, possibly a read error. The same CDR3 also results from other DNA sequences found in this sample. CDR3 protein: CASSEGTVGNTIYF. CDR3 DNA (partial): TGTGCCAGCAGTGAGGGGACAGTCGGAAACACA. The chain combines TRBV2 with TRBJ1-3; 7 positions match TRBD1. The read stops 3 residues short of the end of the CDR3; the missing end is completed from the germline J gene. The CDR3 contains 14 residues. From germline, CDR1 is SNHLY and CDR2 FYNNEI.

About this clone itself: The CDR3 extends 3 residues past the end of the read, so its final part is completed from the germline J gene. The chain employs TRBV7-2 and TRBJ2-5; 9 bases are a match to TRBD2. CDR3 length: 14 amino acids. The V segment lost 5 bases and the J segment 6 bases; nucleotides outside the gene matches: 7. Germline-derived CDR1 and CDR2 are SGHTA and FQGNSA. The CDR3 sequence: CASSKIAGAKTQYF. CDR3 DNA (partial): TGTGCCAGCAGCAAGATAGCGGGGGCAAAGACC.

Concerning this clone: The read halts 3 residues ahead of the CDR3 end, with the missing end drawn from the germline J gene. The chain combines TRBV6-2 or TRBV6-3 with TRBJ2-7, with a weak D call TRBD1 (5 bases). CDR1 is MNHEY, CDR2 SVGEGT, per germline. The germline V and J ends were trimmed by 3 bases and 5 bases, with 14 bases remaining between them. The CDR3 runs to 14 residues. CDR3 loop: CASSYGYRWDEQYF. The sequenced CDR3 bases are TGTGCCAGCAGTTATGGGTACAGGTGGGACGAG.

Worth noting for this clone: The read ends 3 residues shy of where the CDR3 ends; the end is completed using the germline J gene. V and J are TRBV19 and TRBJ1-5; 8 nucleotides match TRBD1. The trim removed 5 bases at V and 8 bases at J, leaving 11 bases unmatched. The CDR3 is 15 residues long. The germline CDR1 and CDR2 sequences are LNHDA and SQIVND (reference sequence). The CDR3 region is CASSAWDRPGEPQHF. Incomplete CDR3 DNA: TGTGCCAGTAGTGCCTGGGACAGGCCCGGGGAGCCC.

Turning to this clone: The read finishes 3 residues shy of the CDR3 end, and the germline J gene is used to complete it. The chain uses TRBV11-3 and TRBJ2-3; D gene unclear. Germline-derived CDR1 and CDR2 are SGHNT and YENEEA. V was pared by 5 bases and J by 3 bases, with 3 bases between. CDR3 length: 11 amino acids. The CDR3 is CASSRTDTQYF. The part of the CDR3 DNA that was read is TGTGCCAGCAGCCGTACAGATACG.

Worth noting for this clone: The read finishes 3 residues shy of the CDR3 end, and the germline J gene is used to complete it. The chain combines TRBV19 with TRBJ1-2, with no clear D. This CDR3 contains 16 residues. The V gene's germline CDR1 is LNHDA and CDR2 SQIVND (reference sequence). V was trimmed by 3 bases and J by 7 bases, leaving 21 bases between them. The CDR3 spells CASSIGQVLLGVGYTF. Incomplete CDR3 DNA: TGTGCCAGTAGTATCGGGCAGGTTCTACTCGGGGTTGGC.

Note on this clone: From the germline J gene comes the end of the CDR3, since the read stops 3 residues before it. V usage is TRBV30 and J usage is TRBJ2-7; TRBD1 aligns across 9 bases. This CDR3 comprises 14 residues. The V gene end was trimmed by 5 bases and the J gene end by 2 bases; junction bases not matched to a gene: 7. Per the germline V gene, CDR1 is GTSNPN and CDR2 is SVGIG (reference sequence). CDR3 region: CAWSRQGGTYEQYF. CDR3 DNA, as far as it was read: TGTGCCTGGTCCAGACAGGGGGGTACCTACGAG. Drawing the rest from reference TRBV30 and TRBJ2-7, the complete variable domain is SQTIHQWPATLVQPVGSPLSLECTVEGTSNPNLYWYRQAAGRGLQLLFYSVGIGQISSEVPQNLSASRPQDRQFILSSKKLLLSDSGFYLCAWSRQGGTYEQYFGPGTRLTVT.

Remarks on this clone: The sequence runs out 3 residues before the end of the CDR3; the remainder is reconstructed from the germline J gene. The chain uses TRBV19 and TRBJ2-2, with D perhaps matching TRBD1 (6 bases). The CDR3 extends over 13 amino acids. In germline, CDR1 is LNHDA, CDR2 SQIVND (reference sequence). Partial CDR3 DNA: TGTGCCAGTTCTGGGACAACTAATGAAAAG. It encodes CASSGTTNEK. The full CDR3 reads CASSGTTNEKLFF.

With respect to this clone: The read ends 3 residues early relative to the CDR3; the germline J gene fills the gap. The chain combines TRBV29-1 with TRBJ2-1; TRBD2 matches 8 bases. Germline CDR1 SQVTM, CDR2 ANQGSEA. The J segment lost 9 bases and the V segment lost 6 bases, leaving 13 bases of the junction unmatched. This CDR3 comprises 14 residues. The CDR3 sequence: CSVPPQRERGEQFF. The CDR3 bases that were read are TGCAGCGTGCCTCCGCAGCGGGAGCGTGGTGAG.

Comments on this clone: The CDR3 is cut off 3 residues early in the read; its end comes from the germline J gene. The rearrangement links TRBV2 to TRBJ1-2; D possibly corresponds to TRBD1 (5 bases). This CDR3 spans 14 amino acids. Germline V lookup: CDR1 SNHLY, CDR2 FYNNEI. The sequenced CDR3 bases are TGTGCCAGCAGTGTGGGACTAAGAACCTACGAC. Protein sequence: CASSVGLRTYD. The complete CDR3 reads CASSVGLRTYDYTF.

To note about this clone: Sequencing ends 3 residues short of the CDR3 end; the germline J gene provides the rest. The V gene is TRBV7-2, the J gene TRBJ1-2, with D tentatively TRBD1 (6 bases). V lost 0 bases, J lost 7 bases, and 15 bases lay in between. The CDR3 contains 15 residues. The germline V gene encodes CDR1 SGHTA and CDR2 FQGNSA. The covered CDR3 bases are TGTGCCAGCAGCTTAGCTCCCGACAGGAGACCTGGC. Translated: CASSLAPDRRPG. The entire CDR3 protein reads CASSLAPDRRPGYTF.

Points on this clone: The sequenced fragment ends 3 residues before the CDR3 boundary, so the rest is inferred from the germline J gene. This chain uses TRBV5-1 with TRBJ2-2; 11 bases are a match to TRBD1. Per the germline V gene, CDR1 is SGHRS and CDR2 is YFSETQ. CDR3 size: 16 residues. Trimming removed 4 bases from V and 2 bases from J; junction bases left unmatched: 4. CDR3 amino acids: CASSQDRGLNTGELFF. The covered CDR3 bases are TGCGCCAGCAGCCAGGACAGGGGGCTAAACACCGGGGAG.

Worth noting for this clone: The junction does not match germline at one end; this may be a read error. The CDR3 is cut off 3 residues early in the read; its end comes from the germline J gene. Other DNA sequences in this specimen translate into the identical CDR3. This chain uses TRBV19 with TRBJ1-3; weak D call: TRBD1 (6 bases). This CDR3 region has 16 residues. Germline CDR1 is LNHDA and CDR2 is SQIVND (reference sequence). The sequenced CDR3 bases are TGTGCCAGTAGTGTTTCCGGGACACCATACGGAAACACG. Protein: CASSVSGTPYGNT. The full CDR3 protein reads CASSVSGTPYGNTIYF.

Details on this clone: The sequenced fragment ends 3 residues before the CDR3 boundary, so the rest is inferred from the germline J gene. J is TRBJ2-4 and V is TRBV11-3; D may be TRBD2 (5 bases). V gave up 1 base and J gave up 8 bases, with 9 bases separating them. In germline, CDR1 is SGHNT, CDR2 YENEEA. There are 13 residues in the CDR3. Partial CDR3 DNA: TGTGCCAGCAGCTTAGTTAACGGGGACATT. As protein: CASSLVNGDI. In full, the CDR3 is CASSLVNGDIQYF.

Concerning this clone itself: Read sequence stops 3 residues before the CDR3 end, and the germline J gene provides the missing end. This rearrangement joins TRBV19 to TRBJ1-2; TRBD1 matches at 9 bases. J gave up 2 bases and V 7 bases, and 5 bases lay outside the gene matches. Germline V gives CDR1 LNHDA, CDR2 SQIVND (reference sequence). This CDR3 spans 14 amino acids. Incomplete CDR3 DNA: TGTGCCAGTACCCCGGGACAGGGAAACTATGGC. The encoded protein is CASTPGQGNYG. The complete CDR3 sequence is CASTPGQGNYGYTF. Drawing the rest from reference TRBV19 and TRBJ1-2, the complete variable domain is DGGITQSPKYLFRKEGQNVTLSCEQNLNHDAMYWYRQDPGQGLRLIYYSQIVNDFQKGDIAEGYSVSREKKESFPLTVTSAQKNPTAFYLCASTPGQGNYGYTFGSGTRLTVV.

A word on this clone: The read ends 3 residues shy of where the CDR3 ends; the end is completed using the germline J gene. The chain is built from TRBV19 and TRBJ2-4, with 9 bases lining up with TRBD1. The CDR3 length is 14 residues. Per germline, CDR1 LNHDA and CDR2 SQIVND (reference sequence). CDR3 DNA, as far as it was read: TGTGCCAGTAGTATCGAGGGACAGGGAGGTGGT. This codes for CASSIEGQGGG. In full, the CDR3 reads CASSIEGQGGGQYF. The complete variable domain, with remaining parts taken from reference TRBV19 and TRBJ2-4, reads DGGITQSPKYLFRKEGQNVTLSCEQNLNHDAMYWYRQDPGQGLRLIYYSQIVNDFQKGDIAEGYSVSREKKESFPLTVTSAQKNPTAFYLCASSIEGQGGGQYFGAGTRLSVL.

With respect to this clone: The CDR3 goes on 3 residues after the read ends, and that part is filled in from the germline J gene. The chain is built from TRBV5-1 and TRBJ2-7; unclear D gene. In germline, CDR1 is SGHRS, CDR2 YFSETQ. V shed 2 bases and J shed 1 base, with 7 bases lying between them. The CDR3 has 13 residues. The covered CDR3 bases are TGCGCCAGCAGCTTTGGGCAGTCCTACGAG. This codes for CASSFGQSYE. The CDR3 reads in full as CASSFGQSYEQYF. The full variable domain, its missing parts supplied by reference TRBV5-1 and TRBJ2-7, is KAGVTQTPRYLIKTRGQQVTLSCSPISGHRSVSWYQQTPGQGLQFLFEYFSETQRNKGNFPGRFSGRQFSNSRSEMNVSTLELGDSALYLCASSFGQSYEQYFGPGTRLTVT.